These T cell receptor beta chains were read from a single sample in a study of T cells after yellow fever vaccination. MiXCR was run by TCRdb on the 5' RACE reads, yielding one entry per CDR3 protein. The repertoire holds hundreds of thousands of distinct CDR3 sequences, with approximately 13% as singletons. Material: PBMCs, obtained on the day of the yellow fever booster vaccination. The receptors were gathered from a man younger than 45 who received the YFV17D yellow fever vaccine. The CDR3 runs from the conserved cysteine through the conserved F or W. A D gene is named only where the DNA matches it firmly. The size entry is marked missing in some rows and otherwise reads once, few, many or a size class.

d_gene,j_gene,abundance,v_gene,CDR3aa,CDR3nt
TRBD2,TRBJ2-7,-,TRBV12-3/TRBV12-4,CASSLRDYLYEQYF,TGTGCCAGCAGTTTGCGGGACTACCTCTACGAGCAGTACTTC
-,TRBJ2-6,few,TRBV20-1,CSASPGTGANVLTF,TGCAGTGCCTCCCCGGGAACTGGGGCCAACGTCCTGACTTTC
TRBD2,TRBJ2-3,-,TRBV7-9,CASSSRTSGGPADTQYF,TGTGCCAGCAGCAGCCGGACTAGCGGAGGCCCCGCAGATACGCAGTATTTT
-,TRBJ2-1,many,TRBV7-6,CASSSSGRGNEQFF,TGTGCCAGCAGCTCCTCCGGGCGTGGCAATGAGCAGTTCTTC
-,TRBJ2-1,few,TRBV5-1,CASSLSHSAYNEQFF,TGCGCCAGCAGCTTGAGTCACTCCGCCTACAATGAGCAGTTCTTC
-,TRBJ2-3,-,TRBV7-3,CASSLGRSDTQYF,TGTGCCAGCAGCTTGGGGAGATCAGATACGCAGTATTTT
-,TRBJ2-6,-,TRBV12-3/TRBV12-4,CTISFGGRLRSGANVLTF,TGTACCATCAGTTTTGGAGGGAGACTACGCTCTGGGGCCAACGTCCTGACTTTC
-,TRBJ2-1,-,TRBV6-4,CASSDSARGAYNEQFF,TGTGCCAGCAGTGACTCGGCGAGGGGGGCCTACAATGAGCAGTTCTTC
-,TRBJ2-7,few,TRBV5-1,CASSVGSSYEQYF,TGCGCCAGCAGCGTCGGGAGCTCCTACGAGCAGTACTTC
-,TRBJ2-3,few,TRBV2,CASPPGTGPRWDTQYF,TGTGCCAGCCCCCCGGGCACGGGGCCACGTTGGGATACGCAGTATTTT
-,TRBJ2-3,-,TRBV6-5,CASSYSVGMGTDTQYF,TGTGCCAGCAGTTACTCGGTGGGAATGGGCACAGATACGCAGTATTTT
TRBD2,TRBJ2-7,-,TRBV7-2,CASSLSPSGSGPYEQYF,TGTGCCAGCAGCTTAAGCCCTAGCGGCAGCGGTCCCTACGAGCAGTACTTC
TRBD1,TRBJ2-1,few,TRBV7-2,CASSLRTGVSNEQFF,TGTGCCAGCAGCTTAAGGACAGGGGTGTCCAATGAGCAGTTCTTC
TRBD2,TRBJ2-2,few,TRBV20-1,CSARDRSGTSGRDGELFF,TGCAGTGCTAGAGACCGATCCGGGACTAGCGGGAGGGACGGGGAGCTGTTTTTT
-,TRBJ2-1,-,TRBV11-2,CASSPLRSSYNEQFF,TGTGCCAGCAGTCCCCTCCGGAGCTCCTACAATGAGCAGTTCTTC
TRBD2,TRBJ2-1,-,TRBV20-1,CSARDPTLAGGPRPLFF,TGCAGTGCTAGAGATCCCACGCTAGCGGGAGGGCCGCGGCCGCTGTTCTTC
TRBD2,TRBJ2-1,few,TRBV20-1,CSARLGGSYNEQFF,TGCAGTGCCCGGCTGGGGGGGTCCTACAATGAGCAGTTCTTC
-,TRBJ2-1,-,TRBV15,CATSRDPGEYNEQFF,TGTGCCACCAGCAGAGACCCGGGGGAATACAATGAGCAGTTCTTC
TRBD2,TRBJ2-1,-,TRBV3-1,CASSQDPSGRANEQFF,TGTGCCAGCAGCCAAGACCCTAGCGGGAGGGCCAATGAGCAGTTCTTC
-,TRBJ1-1,-,TRBV30,CAYRRLQTEEAFF,TGTGCCTACCGCCGTCTACAGACAGAAGAAGCTTTCTTT
-,TRBJ1-2,-,TRBV12-3/TRBV12-4,CASSFESWRGGYTF,TGTGCCAGCAGTTTCGAGTCATGGCGCGGGGGCTACACCTTC
-,TRBJ1-3,few,TRBV2,CASSEDHRVFGNTIYF,TGTGCCAGCAGTGAAGATCACAGGGTATTTGGAAACACCATATATTTT
TRBD2,TRBJ2-3,few,TRBV7-8,CASSLDRLAGITDTQYF,TGTGCCAGCAGCCTGGACCGACTAGCGGGAATCACAGATACGCAGTATTTT
-,TRBJ2-1,-,TRBV7-2,CASTPGRSTNEQFF,TGTGCCAGCACCCCGGGGAGGTCTACAAATGAGCAGTTCTTC
-,TRBJ1-1,-,TRBV20-1,CSASTGENTEAFF,TGCAGTGCCTCCACCGGGGAAAACACTGAAGCTTTCTTT
-,TRBJ2-6,-,TRBV28,CASEFSGANVLTF,TGTGCCAGTGAATTCTCTGGGGCCAACGTCCTGACTTTC
-,TRBJ2-4,many,TRBV20-1,CSASVRERASSKNIQYF,TGCAGTGCTAGCGTACGGGAGCGGGCCTCGTCCAAAAACATTCAGTACTTC
-,TRBJ1-1,-,TRBV29-1,CKARENTEAFF,TGCAAGGCCAGGGAGAACACTGAAGCTTTCTTT
TRBD1,TRBJ2-1,few,TRBV29-1,CSVLNPDRGPGEQFF,TGCAGCGTCCTGAACCCGGACAGGGGGCCGGGAGAGCAGTTCTTC
-,TRBJ1-1,few,TRBV12-3/TRBV12-4,CASSDQNRPEAFF,TGTGCCAGCAGTGACCAGAACCGGCCTGAAGCTTTCTTT
TRBD1,TRBJ2-7,few,TRBV24-1,CATSGSGTGPLEQYF,TGTGCCACCAGTGGCTCCGGGACAGGGCCCCTCGAGCAGTACTTC
-,TRBJ1-6,-,TRBV7-2,CASSLTYRNSPLHF,TGTGCCAGCAGCTTGACCTATCGTAATTCACCCCTCCACTTT